The 13 T cell receptor beta chains in this list originate from one sample, sequenced in a study of long-term antiretroviral therapy in people with HIV. It was version v3.0 of the immunoSEQ assay that was run at survey level. Only in-frame clones appear in the TCRdb table, and some are missing; sequencing was by immunoSEQ multiplex PCR. This table holds under 20,000 clones, nearly 80% found once. The sequences come from unsorted PBMCs, collected 0.3 years after starting antiretroviral therapy. The origin of the receptors is a woman aged 45 to 65 with HIV.

The chain recombines TRBV5-1 with TRBJ2-7, with no clear D. Germline lookup yields CDR1 SGHRS and CDR2 YFSETQ. Trimming removed 2 bases from V and 4 bases from J, with 10 bases in between. CDR3 length: 13 residues. CDR3 DNA: TGCGCCAGCAGCTTCAACGTCGGATACGAGCAGTACTTC. Protein sequence: CASSFNVGYEQYF.

The chain uses TRBV7-9 and TRBJ1-1; D gene ambiguous. Trimming took off 1 base at V and 1 base at J, with 16 bases between the two ends. The CDR3 covers 17 residues. Germline V gene sequence: CDR1 SEHNR, CDR2 FQNEAQ (reference sequence). CDR3 DNA: TGTGCCAGCAGCTTAGGGATAGTAGGCGGCTCGAACACTGAAGCTTTCTTT. Amino acid sequence: CASSLGIVGGSNTEAFF. Complete variable domain (other parts from reference TRBV7-9 and TRBJ1-1): DTGVSQNPRHKITKRGQNVTFRCDPISEHNRLYWYRQTLGQGPEFLTYFQNEAQLEKSRLLSDRFSAERPKGSFSTLEIQRTEQGDSAMYLCASSLGIVGGSNTEAFFGQGTRLTVV.

This chain links TRBV7-8 with TRBJ2-1, with D uncertain. This CDR3 spans 10 amino acids. Germline CDR1 is SGHVS and CDR2 is FQNEAQ. Trimming pared 7 bases from V and 8 bases from J, leaving 6 bases between. CDR3 residues: CASMGYEQFF. CDR3 nucleotide sequence: TGTGCCAGCATGGGGTATGAGCAGTTCTTC.

Here the CDR3 reads CASSPASIGTYEQYF. The CDR3 region has the DNA TGTGCCAGCTCACCCGCTAGCATAGGGACCTACGAGCAGTACTTC. V usage is TRBV18 and J usage is TRBJ2-7, with D possibly matching TRBD2 (5 bases). CDR1 KGHSH and CDR2 LQKENI come from the germline V gene. V lost 3 bases and J lost 2, with 14 bases in between. There are 15 residues in the CDR3. The full variable domain, with the rest looked up from reference TRBV18 and TRBJ2-7, is NAGVMQNPRHLVRRRGQEARLRCSPMKGHSHVYWYRQLPEEGLKFMVYLQKENIIDESGMPKERFSAEFPKEGPSILRIQQVVRGDSAAYFCASSPASIGTYEQYFGPGTRLTVT.

V gene TRBV5-4 combines with J gene TRBJ2-7; D gene uncertain. Trimming took 6 bases from V and 3 from J, leaving 28 bases between them. Germline assignment: CDR1 SGHNT and CDR2 YYREEE (reference sequence). The CDR3 loop spans 18 amino acids. The CDR3 sequence: CASTYLGSMQKLNYEQYF. DNA for the CDR3: TGTGCCAGCACCTATTTGGGGTCGATGCAGAAGTTAAACTACGAGCAGTACTTC.

The J gene is TRBJ2-7, the V gene TRBV6-1, with TRBD1 matching over 7 bases. Germline CDR1 MNHNS, CDR2 SASEGT. The CDR3 is 15 residues long. V lost 6 bases to trimming and J lost 5 bases; unmatched junction nucleotides: 13. The DNA for the CDR3 is TGTGCCAGCAGCACAATTGTCACAGGGGACCACGAGCAGTACGTC. It is translated as CASSTIVTGDHEQYV.

This clone has just one count. This chain uses TRBV29-1 with TRBJ2-3; the D gene is possibly TRBD2 (5 bases). The V end was cut by 4 bases, the J end by 2 bases, with 7 bases between. The CDR3 runs 12 residues. CDR1 is SQVTM, CDR2 ANQGSEA, per germline. In DNA form, the CDR3 reads TGCAGCGTTGGGACTGACACAGATACGCAGTATTTT. This codes for CSVGTDTDTQYF.

The chain joins TRBV7-2 to TRBJ2-1; 7 bases map to TRBD1. The J segment lost 0 bases and the V segment lost 5 bases, leaving 7 bases of the junction unmatched. This CDR3 has 16 amino acids. From germline, CDR1 is SGHTA and CDR2 FQGNSA. CDR3 sequence: CASSLRGGLSYNEQFF. The CDR3 DNA is TGTGCCAGCAGCCTTAGAGGGGGCCTCTCCTACAATGAGCAGTTCTTC.

The J gene is TRBJ2-1, the V gene TRBV5-6; no reliable D call. In germline, CDR1 is SGHDT, CDR2 YYEEEE. The CDR3 is 14 amino acids. V was cut by 4 bases and J by 8 bases, with 16 bases left in between. CDR3 region: CASSPDRAGYEQFF. The CDR3 coding sequence is TGTGCCAGCAGCCCGGACCGCGCAGGTTATGAGCAGTTCTTC.

The chain recombines TRBV30 with TRBJ1-2; D is possibly TRBD1 (5 bases). The CDR3 length is 16 residues. The germline CDR1 and CDR2 sequences are GTSNPN and SVGIG (reference sequence). The V gene lost 2 bases and the J gene lost 8 bases, with 24 bases spanning the gap. The CDR3 nucleotides read TGTGCCTGGAGTAAATTCCGGGACGGCCCCCGGCAAGGCTACACCTTC. Protein: CAWSKFRDGPRQGYTF.

The chain combines TRBV10-3 with TRBJ1-2, with a tentative D call TRBD1 (5 bases). The CDR3 length is 13 residues. Germline V CDR1 and CDR2: ENHRY, SYGVKD. Trimming removed 6 bases at V and 6 bases at J, with 14 bases between. The CDR3: CAIRRGETDGYTF. The DNA for the CDR3 is TGTGCCATCAGGCGAGGGGAAACGGATGGCTACACCTTC.

V is TRBV11-1 and J is TRBJ1-1; the D is unclear. The V end lost 1 base, the J end lost 4 bases, and 7 bases lay between the germline ends. The V gene's germline CDR1 is SGHAT and CDR2 FQDESV (reference sequence). This CDR3 is built from 13 residues. The CDR3 spells CASSLEVGTEAFF. As DNA, the CDR3 is TGTGCCAGCAGCTTAGAGGTCGGCACTGAAGCTTTCTTT.

The gene calls are TRBV7-9 and TRBJ2-3; D perhaps matches TRBD2 (7 bases). Trimming removed 0 bases from V and 6 bases from J, with 10 bases in between. The V gene's germline CDR1 is SEHNR and CDR2 FQNEAQ (reference sequence). The CDR3 runs to 14 residues. The CDR3 DNA reads as TGTGCCAGCAGCTTAGCGGGGGGGGCGGATACGCAGTATTTT. Residues: CASSLAGGADTQYF.